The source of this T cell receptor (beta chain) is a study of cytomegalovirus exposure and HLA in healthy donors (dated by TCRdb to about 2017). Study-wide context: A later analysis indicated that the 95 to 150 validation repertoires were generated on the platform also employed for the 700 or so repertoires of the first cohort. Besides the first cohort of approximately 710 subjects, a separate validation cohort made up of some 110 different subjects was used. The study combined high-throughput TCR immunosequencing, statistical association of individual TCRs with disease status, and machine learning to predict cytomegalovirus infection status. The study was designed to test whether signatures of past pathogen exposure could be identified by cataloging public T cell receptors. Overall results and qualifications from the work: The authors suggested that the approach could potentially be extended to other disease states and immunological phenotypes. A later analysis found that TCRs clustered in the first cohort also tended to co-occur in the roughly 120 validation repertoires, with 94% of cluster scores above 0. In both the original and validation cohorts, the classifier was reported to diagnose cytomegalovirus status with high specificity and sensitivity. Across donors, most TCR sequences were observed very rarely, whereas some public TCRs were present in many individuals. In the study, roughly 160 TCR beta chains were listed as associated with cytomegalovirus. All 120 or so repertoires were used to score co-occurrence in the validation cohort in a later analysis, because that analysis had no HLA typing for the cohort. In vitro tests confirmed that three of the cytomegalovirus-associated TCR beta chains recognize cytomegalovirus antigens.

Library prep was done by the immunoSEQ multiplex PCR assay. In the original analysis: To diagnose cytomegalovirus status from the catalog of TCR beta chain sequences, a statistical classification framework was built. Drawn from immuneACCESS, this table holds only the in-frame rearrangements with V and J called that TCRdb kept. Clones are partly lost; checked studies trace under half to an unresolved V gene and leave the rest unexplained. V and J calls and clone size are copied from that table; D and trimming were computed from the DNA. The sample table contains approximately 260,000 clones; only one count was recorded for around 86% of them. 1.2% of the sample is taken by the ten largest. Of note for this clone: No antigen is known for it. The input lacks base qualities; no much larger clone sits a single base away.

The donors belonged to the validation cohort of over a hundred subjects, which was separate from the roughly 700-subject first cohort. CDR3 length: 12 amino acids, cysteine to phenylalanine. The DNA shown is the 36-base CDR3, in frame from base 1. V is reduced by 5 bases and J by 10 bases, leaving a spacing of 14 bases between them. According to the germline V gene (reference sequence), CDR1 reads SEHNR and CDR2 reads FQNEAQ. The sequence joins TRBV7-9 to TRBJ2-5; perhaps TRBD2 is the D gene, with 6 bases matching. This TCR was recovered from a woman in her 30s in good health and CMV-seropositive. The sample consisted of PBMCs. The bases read TGTGCCAGCAGCCCACATGGGCGGGACCAGTACTTC. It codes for CASSPHGRDQYF.